The rows below give T cell receptor beta chains drawn from one sample of a study of T cell responses to AZD1222 COVID-19 vaccine. Produced via immunoSEQ multiplex PCR; TCRdb's table is partial and in-frame only. The data hold about 140,000 clones, with around 90% observed a single time. The starting material was peripheral blood, obtained on day 0 of AZD1222 vaccination. Receptors were obtained from an adult in good health. Both conserved end residues are part of each CDR3. Fields, in order: D gene, V gene, clone size, J gene, CDR3 protein, CDR3 DNA. The D gene is left open where the match is weak. Clone sizes are given selectively: once, few, many, or a class where the clone is expanded.

>NA|TRBV14|NA|TRBJ2-3
CASSLGGGTDTQYF
TGTGCCAGCAGCCTCGGAGGGGGCACAGATACGCAGTATTTT
>NA|TRBV27|NA|TRBJ2-1
CASSFVPPGNEQFF
TGTGCCAGCAGTTTTGTACCGCCGGGGAATGAGCAGTTCTTC
>NA|TRBV28|NA|TRBJ1-5
CASSPGRRRGGRPQHF
TGTGCCAGCAGCCCCGGCAGGAGACGCGGCGGTAGGCCCCAGCATTTT
>NA|TRBV11-3|NA|TRBJ1-2
CASAGSHYGYTF
TGTGCCAGCGCGGGGAGTCACTATGGCTACACCTTC
>NA|TRBV6-6|NA|TRBJ1-1
CASSSKGRRTEAFF
TGTGCCAGCAGTTCAAAGGGGCGACGGACTGAAGCTTTCTTT
>NA|TRBV24-1|NA|TRBJ2-2
CATSDSGTGELFF
TGTGCCACCAGTGATTCAGGGACCGGGGAGCTGTTTTTT
>TRBD2|TRBV5-6|NA|TRBJ2-3
CASSFVAGGPGDTQYF
TGTGCCAGCAGCTTTGTGGCGGGGGGGCCAGGAGATACGCAGTATTTT
>TRBD2|TRBV7-6|once|TRBJ2-2
CASSQMAREARTGELFF
TGTGCCAGCAGTCAAATGGCGCGGGAGGCGAGGACCGGGGAGCTGTTTTTT
>NA|TRBV27|NA|TRBJ1-2
CASSTGRTTRGYGYTF
TGTGCCAGCAGCACCGGCCGGACCACGCGAGGCTATGGCTACACCTTC
>NA|TRBV5-1|NA|TRBJ2-7
CASSIGTISSYEQYF
TGCGCCAGCAGCATAGGGACCATAAGCTCCTACGAGCAGTACTTC
>NA|TRBV28|once|TRBJ1-4
CASSYPGGINEKLFF
TGTGCCAGCAGTTACCCCGGGGGCATTAATGAAAAACTGTTTTTT
>NA|TRBV23-1|NA|TRBJ1-1
CASRNPRNTEAFF
TGCGCCAGCAGGAACCCACGGAACACTGAAGCTTTCTTT
>TRBD1|TRBV6-1|NA|TRBJ1-5
CATRQGLNQPQHF
TGTGCCACCCGACAGGGACTAAATCAGCCCCAGCATTTT
>NA|TRBV7-8|NA|TRBJ2-1
CASRYRGGDEQFF
TGTGCCAGCAGATACAGGGGGGGAGATGAGCAGTTCTTC
>TRBD2|TRBV2|once|TRBJ2-2
CASSLTSGSRELFF
TGTGCCAGCAGTCTGACTAGCGGGAGCCGGGAGCTGTTTTTT
>NA|TRBV19|NA|TRBJ1-2
CASTPQMRNGYTF
TGTGCCAGTACTCCTCAGATGAGGAATGGCTACACCTTC
>NA|TRBV6-5|NA|TRBJ1-6
CASSLLQNSPLHF
TGTGCCAGCAGTTTACTACAGAATTCACCCCTCCACTTT
>NA|TRBV24-1|NA|TRBJ1-6
CATSDLLGGSSYNSPLHF
TGTGCCACCAGTGATTTGCTGGGCGGGAGCTCCTATAATTCACCCCTCCACTTT
>NA|TRBV19|NA|TRBJ2-7
CATSRGTLEQYF
TGTGCCACCTCCCGAGGGACGCTCGAGCAGTACTTC
>NA|TRBV7-2|NA|TRBJ2-1
CASSLEGWGVNEQFF
TGTGCCAGCAGCTTAGAGGGCTGGGGGGTCAATGAGCAGTTCTTC